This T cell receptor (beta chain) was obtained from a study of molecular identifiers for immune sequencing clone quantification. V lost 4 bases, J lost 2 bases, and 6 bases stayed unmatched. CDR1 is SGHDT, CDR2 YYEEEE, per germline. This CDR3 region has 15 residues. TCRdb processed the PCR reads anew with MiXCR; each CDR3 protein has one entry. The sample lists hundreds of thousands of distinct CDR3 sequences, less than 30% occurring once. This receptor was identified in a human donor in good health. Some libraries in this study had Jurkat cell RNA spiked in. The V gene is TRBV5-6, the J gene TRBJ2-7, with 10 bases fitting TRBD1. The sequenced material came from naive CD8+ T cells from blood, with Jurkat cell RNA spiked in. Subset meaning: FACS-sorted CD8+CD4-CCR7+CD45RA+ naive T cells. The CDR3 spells CASSQPGQGTYEQYF. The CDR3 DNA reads TGTGCCAGCAGCCAGCCGGGACAGGGGACCTACGAGCAGTACTTC. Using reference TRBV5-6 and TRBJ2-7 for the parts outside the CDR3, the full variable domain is DAGVTQSPTHLIKTRGQQVTLRCSPKSGHDTVSWYQQALGQGPQFIFQYYEEEERQRGNFPDRFSGHQFPNYSSELNVNALLLGDSALYLCASSQPGQGTYEQYFGPGTRLTVT.